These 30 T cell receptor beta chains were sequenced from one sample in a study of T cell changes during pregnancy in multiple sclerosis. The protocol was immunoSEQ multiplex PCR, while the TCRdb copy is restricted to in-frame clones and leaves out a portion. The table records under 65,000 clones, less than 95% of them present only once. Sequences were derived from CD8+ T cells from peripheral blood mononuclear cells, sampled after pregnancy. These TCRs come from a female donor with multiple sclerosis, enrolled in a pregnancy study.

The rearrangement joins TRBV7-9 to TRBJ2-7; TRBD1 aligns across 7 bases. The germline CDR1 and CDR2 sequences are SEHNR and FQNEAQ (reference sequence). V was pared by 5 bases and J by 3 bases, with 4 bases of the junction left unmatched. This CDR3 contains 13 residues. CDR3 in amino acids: CASSPWDSYEQYF. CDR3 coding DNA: TGTGCCAGCAGCCCCTGGGACAGCTACGAGCAGTACTTC.

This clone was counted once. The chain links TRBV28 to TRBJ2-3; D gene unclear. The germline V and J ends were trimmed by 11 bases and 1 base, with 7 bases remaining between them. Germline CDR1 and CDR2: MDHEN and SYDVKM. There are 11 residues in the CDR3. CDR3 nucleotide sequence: TGTGCCGTCGCAGGCACAGATACGCAGTATTTT. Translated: CAVAGTDTQYF. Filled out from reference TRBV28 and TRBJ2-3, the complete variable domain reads DVKVTQSSRYLVKRTGEKVFLECVQDMDHENMFWYRQDPGLGLRLIYFSYDVKMKEKGDIPEGYSVSREKKERFSLILESASTNQTSMYLCAVAGTDTQYFGPGTRLTVL.

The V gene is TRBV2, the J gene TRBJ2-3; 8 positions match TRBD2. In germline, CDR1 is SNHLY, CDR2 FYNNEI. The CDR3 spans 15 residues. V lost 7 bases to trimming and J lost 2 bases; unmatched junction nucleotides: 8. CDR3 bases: TGTGCCAGCACCGAGGGACTAGATAACACAGATACGCAGTATTTT. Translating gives CASTEGLDNTDTQYF.

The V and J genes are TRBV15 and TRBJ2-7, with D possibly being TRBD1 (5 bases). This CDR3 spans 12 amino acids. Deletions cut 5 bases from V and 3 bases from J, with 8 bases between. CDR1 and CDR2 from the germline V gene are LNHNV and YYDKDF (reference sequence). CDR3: CATSDRYYEQYF. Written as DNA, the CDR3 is TGTGCCACCAGCGACAGATACTACGAGCAGTACTTC.

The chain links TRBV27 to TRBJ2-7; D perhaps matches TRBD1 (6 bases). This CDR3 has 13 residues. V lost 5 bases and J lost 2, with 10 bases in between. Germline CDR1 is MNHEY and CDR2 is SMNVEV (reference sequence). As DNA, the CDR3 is TGTGCCAGCAGTCTTAGACAGGCCTACGAGCAGTACTTC. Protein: CASSLRQAYEQYF.

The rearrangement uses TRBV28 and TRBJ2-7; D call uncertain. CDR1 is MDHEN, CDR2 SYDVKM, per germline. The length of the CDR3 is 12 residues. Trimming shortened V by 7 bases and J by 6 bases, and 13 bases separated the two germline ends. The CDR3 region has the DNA TGTGCCAGCAAGCTAGATAACTCCGAGCAGTACTTC. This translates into CASKLDNSEQYF.

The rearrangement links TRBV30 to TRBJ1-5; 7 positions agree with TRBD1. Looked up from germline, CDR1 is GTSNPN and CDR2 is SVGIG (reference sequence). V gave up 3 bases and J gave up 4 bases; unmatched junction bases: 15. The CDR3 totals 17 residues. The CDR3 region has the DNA TGTGCCTGGAGAGAGGCCGGACAGGTCGTAGGAAATCAGCCCCAGCATTTT. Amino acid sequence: CAWREAGQVVGNQPQHF.

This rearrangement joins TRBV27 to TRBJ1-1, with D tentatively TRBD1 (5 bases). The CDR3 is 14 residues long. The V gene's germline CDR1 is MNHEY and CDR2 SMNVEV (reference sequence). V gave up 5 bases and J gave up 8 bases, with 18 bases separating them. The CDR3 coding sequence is TGTGCCAGCAGTACGCAGGGTATTGGAGAGGAAGCTTTCTTT. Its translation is CASSTQGIGEEAFF.

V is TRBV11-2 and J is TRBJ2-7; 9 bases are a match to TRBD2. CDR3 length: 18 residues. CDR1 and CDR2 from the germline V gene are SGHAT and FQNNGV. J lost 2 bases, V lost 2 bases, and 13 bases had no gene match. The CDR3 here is CASSLTAPTSGPPYEQYF. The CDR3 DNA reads TGTGCCAGCAGCTTAACCGCCCCCACTAGCGGGCCTCCCTACGAGCAGTACTTC. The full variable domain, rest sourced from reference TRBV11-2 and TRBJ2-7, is EAGVAQSPRYKIIEKRQSVAFWCNPISGHATLYWYQQILGQGPKLLIQFQNNGVVDDSQLPKDRFSAERLKGVDSTLKIQPAKLEDSAVYLCASSLTAPTSGPPYEQYFGPGTRLTVT.

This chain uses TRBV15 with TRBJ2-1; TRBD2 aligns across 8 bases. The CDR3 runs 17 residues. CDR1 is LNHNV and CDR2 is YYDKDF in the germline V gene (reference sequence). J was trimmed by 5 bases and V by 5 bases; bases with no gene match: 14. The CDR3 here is CATSPRTLLAGDNEQFF. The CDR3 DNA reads TGTGCCACCAGCCCACGGACGCTTCTAGCGGGCGACAATGAGCAGTTCTTC.

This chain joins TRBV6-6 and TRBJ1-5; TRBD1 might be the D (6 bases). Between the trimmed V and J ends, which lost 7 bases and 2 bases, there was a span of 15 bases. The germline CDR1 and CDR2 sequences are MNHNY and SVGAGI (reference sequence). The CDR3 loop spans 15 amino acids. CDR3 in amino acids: CASMGGREGNQPQHF. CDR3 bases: TGTGCCAGCATGGGGGGGCGTGAGGGCAATCAGCCCCAGCATTTT.

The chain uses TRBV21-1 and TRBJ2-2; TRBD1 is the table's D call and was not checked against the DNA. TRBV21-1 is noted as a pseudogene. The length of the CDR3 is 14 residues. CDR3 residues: CASSIQGCTGELFF. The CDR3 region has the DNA TGTGCCAGCAGCATTCAGGGCTGCACCGGGGAGCTGTTTTTT.

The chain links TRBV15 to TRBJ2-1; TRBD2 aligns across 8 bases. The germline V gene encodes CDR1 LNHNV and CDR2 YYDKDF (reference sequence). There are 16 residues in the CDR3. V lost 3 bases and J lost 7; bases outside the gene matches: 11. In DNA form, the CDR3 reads TGTGCCACCAGCAGGTCTGAGGGACTAGGTGGTAATGAGCAGTTCTTC. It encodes CATSRSEGLGGNEQFF. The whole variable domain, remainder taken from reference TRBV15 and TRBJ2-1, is DAMVIQNPRYQVTQFGKPVTLSCSQTLNHNVMYWYQQKSSQAPKLLFHYYDKDFNNEADTPDNFQSRRPNTSFCFLDIRSPGLGDTAMYLCATSRSEGLGGNEQFFGPGTRLTVL.

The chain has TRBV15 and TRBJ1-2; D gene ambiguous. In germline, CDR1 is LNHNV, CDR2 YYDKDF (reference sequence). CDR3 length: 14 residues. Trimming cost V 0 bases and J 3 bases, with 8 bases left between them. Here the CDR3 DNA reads TGTGCCACCAGCAGAGAGAACAGAGACTATGGCTACACCTTC. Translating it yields CATSRENRDYGYTF.

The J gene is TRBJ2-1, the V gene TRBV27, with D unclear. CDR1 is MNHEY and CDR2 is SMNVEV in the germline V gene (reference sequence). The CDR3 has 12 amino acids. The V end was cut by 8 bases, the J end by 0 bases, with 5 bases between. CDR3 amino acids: CASGRSYNEQFF. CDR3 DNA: TGTGCCAGCGGCCGCTCCTACAATGAGCAGTTCTTC.

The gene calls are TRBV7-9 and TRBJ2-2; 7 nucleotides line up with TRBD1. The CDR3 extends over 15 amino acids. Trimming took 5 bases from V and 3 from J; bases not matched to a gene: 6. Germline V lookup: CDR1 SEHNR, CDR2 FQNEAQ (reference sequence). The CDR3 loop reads CASSRGPEHTGELFF. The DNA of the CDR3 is TGTGCCAGCAGCAGGGGGCCGGAGCACACCGGGGAGCTGTTTTTT.

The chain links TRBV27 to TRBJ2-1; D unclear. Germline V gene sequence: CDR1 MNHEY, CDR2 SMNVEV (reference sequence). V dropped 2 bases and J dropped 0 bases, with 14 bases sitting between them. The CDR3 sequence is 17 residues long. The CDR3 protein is CASSLGSRRSSYNEQFF. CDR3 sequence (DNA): TGTGCCAGCAGTTTAGGTAGCCGAAGGAGCTCCTACAATGAGCAGTTCTTC.

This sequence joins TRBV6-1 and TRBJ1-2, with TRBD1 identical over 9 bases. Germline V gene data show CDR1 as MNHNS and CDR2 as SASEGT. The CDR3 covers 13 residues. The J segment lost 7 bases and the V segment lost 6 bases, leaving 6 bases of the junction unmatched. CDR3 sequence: CASRHGTGSGYTF. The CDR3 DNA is TGTGCCAGCAGGCACGGGACAGGGAGTGGCTACACCTTC.

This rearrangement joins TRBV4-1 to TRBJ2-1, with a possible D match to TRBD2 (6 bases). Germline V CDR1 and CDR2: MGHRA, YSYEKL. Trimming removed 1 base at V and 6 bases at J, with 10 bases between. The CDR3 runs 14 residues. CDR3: CASSQVPGANEQFF. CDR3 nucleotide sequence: TGCGCCAGCAGCCAAGTTCCGGGAGCCAATGAGCAGTTCTTC.

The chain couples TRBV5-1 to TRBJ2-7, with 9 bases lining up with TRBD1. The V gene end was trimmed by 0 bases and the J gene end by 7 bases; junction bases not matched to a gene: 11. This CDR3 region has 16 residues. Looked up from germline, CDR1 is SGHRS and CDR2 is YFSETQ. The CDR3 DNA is TGCGCCAGCAGCTTGGCCACAGGGGGCGGGAGACGGGAGCAGTACTTC. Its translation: CASSLATGGGRREQYF.

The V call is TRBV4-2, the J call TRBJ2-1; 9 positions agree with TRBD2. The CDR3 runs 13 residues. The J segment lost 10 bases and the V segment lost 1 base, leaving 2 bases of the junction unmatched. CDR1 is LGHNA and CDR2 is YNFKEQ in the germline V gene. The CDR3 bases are TGTGCCAGCAGCCAAGTAGCGGGAGCGGAGCAGTTCTTC. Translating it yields CASSQVAGAEQFF.

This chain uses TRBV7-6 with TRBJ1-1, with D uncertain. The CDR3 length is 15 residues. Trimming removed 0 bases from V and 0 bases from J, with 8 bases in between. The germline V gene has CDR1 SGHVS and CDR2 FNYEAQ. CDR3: CASSLAEQLNTEAFF. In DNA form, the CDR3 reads TGTGCCAGCAGCTTAGCGGAGCAGTTGAACACTGAAGCTTTCTTT.

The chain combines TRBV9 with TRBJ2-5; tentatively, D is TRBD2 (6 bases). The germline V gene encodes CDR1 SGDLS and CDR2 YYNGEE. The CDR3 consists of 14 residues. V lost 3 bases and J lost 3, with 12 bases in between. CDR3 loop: CASSGREREETQYF. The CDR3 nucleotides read TGTGCCAGCAGCGGGCGTGAGCGGGAAGAGACCCAGTACTTC.

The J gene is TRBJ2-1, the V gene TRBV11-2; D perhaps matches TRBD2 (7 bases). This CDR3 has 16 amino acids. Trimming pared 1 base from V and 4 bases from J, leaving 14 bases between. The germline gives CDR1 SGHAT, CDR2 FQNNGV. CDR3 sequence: CASSLGGGGLYNEQFF. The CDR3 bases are TGTGCCAGCAGCTTAGGAGGGGGGGGCCTTTACAATGAGCAGTTCTTC.

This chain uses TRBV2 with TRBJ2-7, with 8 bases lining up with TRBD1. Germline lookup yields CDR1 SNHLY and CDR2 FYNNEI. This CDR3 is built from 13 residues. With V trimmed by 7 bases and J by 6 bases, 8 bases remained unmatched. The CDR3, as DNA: TGTGCCAGCAAGCGGACAGGGTTTATCGAGCAGTACTTC. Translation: CASKRTGFIEQYF.

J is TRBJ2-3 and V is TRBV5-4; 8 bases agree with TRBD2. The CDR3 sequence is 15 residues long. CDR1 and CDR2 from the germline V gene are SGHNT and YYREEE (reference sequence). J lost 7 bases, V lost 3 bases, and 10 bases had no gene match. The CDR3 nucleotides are TGTGCCAGCAGCTGGCCGGGACTAGTGGAGTATACGCAGTATTTT. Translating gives CASSWPGLVEYTQYF.

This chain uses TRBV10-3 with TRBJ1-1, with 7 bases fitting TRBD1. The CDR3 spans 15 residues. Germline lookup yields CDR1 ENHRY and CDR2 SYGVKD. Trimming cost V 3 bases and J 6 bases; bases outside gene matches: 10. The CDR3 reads CAISDLARGQPEAFF. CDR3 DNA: TGTGCCATCAGTGATCTTGCTAGGGGGCAACCTGAAGCTTTCTTT.

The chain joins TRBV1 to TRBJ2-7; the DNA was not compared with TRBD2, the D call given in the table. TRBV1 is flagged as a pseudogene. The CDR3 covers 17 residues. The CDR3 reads CTSSQVGLAGASHEQYF. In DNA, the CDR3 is TGCACCAGCAGCCAAGTGGGACTAGCGGGAGCTTCACACGAGCAGTACTTC.

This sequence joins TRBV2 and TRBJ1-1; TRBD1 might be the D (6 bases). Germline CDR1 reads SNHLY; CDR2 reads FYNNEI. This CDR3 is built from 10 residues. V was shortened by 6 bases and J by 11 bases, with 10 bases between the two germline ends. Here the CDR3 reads CASSGTLAFF. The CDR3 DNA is TGTGCCAGCAGCGGGACACTTGCTTTCTTT. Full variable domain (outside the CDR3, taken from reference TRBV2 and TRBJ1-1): EPEVTQTPSHQVTQMGQEVILRCVPISNHLYFYWYRQILGQKVEFLVSFYNNEISEKSEIFDDQFSVERPDGSNFTLKIRSTKLEDSAMYFCASSGTLAFFGQGTRLTVV.

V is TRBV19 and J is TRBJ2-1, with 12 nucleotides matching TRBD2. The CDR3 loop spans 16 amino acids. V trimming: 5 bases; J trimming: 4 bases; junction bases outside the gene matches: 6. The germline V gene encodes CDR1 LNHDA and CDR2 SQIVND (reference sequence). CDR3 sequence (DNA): TGTGCCAGTAGTCTCGCCGGGACTAGCGGGTACAATGAGCAGTTCTTC. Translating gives CASSLAGTSGYNEQFF.